This T cell receptor (beta chain) came from a study of blood T cells in healthy people across ages. This clonotype was observed at least ten times. Its target is not known. Total RNA was isolated from each sample in quantities of at least 6 micrograms. Germline loops: CDR1 SGHRS, CDR2 YFSETQ. The V end was cut by 0 bases, the J end by 2 bases, with 12 bases between. CDR3 size: 15 residues. Study-wide findings and caveats: Investigators treated diversity estimates from one million T cells as underestimates. CMV infection status of these donors was not known.

For the second PCR, which ran for roughly 6 to 12 cycles, a sample-barcoded 5' primer and a J-beta primer mix were used. TCRdb reprocessed the 5' RACE reads with MiXCR, giving one entry per CDR3 protein. The table lists 800,000 or so distinct CDR3 sequences, approximately 59% of them singletons. Sequencing input: blood. V usage is TRBV5-1 and J usage is TRBJ2-7; D perhaps matches TRBD1 (5 bases). This sequence originates from a man aged 25-40 years in good health. The CDR3 DNA follows: TGCGCCAGCAGCTTGGTACGGACACCAACCTACGAGCAGTACTTC. Translating it yields CASSLVRTPTYEQYF.